This T cell receptor beta chain was recorded in a study of T-cell memory formation after mild COVID-19. MiXCR, applied by TCRdb to the 5' RACE reads, yields one record per CDR3 protein. The sample carries about 410,000 distinct CDR3 sequences, roughly a quarter recorded once. This CDR3 has 13 residues. V gave up 4 bases and J gave up 7 bases, with 11 bases separating them. Germline CDR1 SGHAT, CDR2 FQNNGV. V gene TRBV11-2 combines with J gene TRBJ1-5; D is undetermined. The TCR was taken from an adult woman who had mild COVID-19 (a few samples of this study predate the infection). Cell type and time point are not known. What was sequenced was PBMCs or a T cell subset sorted from them (not recorded which). The CDR3 sequence is CASSSGMDQPQHF. CDR3 in DNA: TGTGCCAGCAGCTCCGGAATGGACCAGCCCCAGCATTTT.